The 15 T cell receptor beta chains given below trace back to one sample, sequenced in a study of T cell responses to AZD1222 COVID-19 vaccine. Data came from immunoSEQ multiplex PCR; TCRdb stores just in-frame clones and leaves some out. The table includes 150,000 or so clones, 90% detected once. The starting material was peripheral blood, obtained 28 days after the second AZD1222 dose. The receptor source for this set is an adult who received the AZD1222 COVID-19 vaccine.

The gene calls are TRBV18 and TRBJ1-2, with 8 positions matching TRBD1. There are 15 residues in the CDR3. V lost 0 bases to trimming and J lost 6 bases; unmatched junction nucleotides: 6. Germline lookup yields CDR1 KGHSH and CDR2 LQKENI. This CDR3 reads CASSPPSQGADGYTF. DNA for the CDR3: TGTGCCAGCTCACCACCCAGTCAGGGGGCGGATGGCTACACCTTC.

The genes are TRBV5-7 and TRBJ2-5, with D perhaps TRBD2 (5 bases). TRBV5-7 is an ORF; its function is uncertain. With 3 bases removed from V and 3 bases from J, the gap between germline ends came to 21 bases. This CDR3 has 17 amino acids. This chain's CDR3 is CASSSKDGEVLEETQYF. CDR3 sequence (DNA): TGTGCCAGCAGCTCCAAGGACGGGGAAGTACTGGAAGAGACCCAGTACTTC.

This chain joins TRBV18 and TRBJ2-2; 11 nucleotides line up with TRBD2. Germline trimming cut 0 bases from V and 6 bases from J; bases unmatched to any gene: 6. Germline V gene data show CDR1 as KGHSH and CDR2 as LQKENI. The CDR3 runs to 17 residues. CDR3 protein: CASSPPLAGGLAGELFF. In DNA form, the CDR3 reads TGTGCCAGCTCACCACCCCTAGCGGGGGGTTTGGCCGGGGAGCTGTTTTTT. The variable domain in full, completed from reference TRBV18 and TRBJ2-2, reads NAGVMQNPRHLVRRRGQEARLRCSPMKGHSHVYWYRQLPEEGLKFMVYLQKENIIDESGMPKERFSAEFPKEGPSILRIQQVVRGDSAAYFCASSPPLAGGLAGELFFGEGSRLTVL.

This chain links TRBV19 with TRBJ1-1; no definite D call. The germline CDR1 and CDR2 sequences are LNHDA and SQIVND (reference sequence). Trimming left V 0 bases short and J 1 base short, with 6 bases between. This CDR3 has 14 residues. The CDR3 loop is CASSIDSQNTEAFF. In DNA, the CDR3 is TGTGCCAGTAGTATAGACAGCCAGAACACTGAAGCTTTCTTT.

The V and J genes are TRBV10-1 and TRBJ2-3; D possibly corresponds to TRBD2 (5 bases). The CDR3 is made up of 14 amino acids. The germline CDR1 and CDR2 sequences are WNHNN and SYGVQD (reference sequence). Trimming stripped 3 bases from V and 6 bases from J, with 13 bases between. CDR3 residues: CASSEWTGVDTQYF. Here the CDR3 DNA reads TGCGCCAGCAGTGAATGGACTGGCGTCGATACGCAGTATTTT.

V gene TRBV19 combines with J gene TRBJ1-2; D is uncertain. The V and J ends lost 2 bases and 4 bases respectively, with 11 bases between them. Germline CDR1 and CDR2: LNHDA and SQIVND (reference sequence). The CDR3 covers 14 residues. The CDR3 DNA follows: TGTGCCAGTAGTATACCCCAGGACCTCTATGGCTACACCTTC. Its translation: CASSIPQDLYGYTF. Variable domain in full (rest from reference TRBV19 and TRBJ1-2): DGGITQSPKYLFRKEGQNVTLSCEQNLNHDAMYWYRQDPGQGLRLIYYSQIVNDFQKGDIAEGYSVSREKKESFPLTVTSAQKNPTAFYLCASSIPQDLYGYTFGSGTRLTVV.

CDR3 in DNA: TGTGCCAGCAGTTTGGACAGTAGGAGTAACTATGGCTACACCTTC. Translated: CASSLDSRSNYGYTF. The chain combines TRBV28 with TRBJ1-2; a possible D gene is TRBD1 (6 bases). This CDR3 contains 15 residues. V was cut by 3 bases and J by 1 base, with 12 bases left in between. In germline, CDR1 is MDHEN, CDR2 SYDVKM.

The chain employs TRBV6-2 or TRBV6-3 and TRBJ2-1, with D possibly matching TRBD2 (5 bases). V was trimmed by 2 bases and J by 6 bases, leaving 14 bases between them. Germline assignment: CDR1 MNHEY and CDR2 SVGEGT. The length of the CDR3 is 15 residues. The CDR3 DNA reads TGTGCCAGCAGTTACGGACTCTCCCGGGGCAATGAGCAGTTCTTC. As protein: CASSYGLSRGNEQFF.

V and J are TRBV6-5 and TRBJ2-1, with 12 bases identical to TRBD2. Trimming removed 0 bases from V and 6 bases from J; junction bases left unmatched: 3. CDR1 MNHEY and CDR2 SVGAGI come from the germline V gene. The CDR3 consists of 16 residues. The CDR3 spells CASSYSASGRANEQFF. For the CDR3, the DNA is TGTGCCAGCAGTTACTCGGCTAGCGGGAGGGCCAATGAGCAGTTCTTC.

This chain joins TRBV28 and TRBJ1-2; 8 nucleotides line up with TRBD1. V gave up 5 bases and J gave up 5 bases; unmatched junction bases: 7. From germline, CDR1 is MDHEN and CDR2 SYDVKM. The length of the CDR3 is 14 residues. CDR3 in DNA: TGTGCCAGCAGTCTCCCGGGACAGGAGTATGGCTACACCTTC. Translation gives CASSLPGQEYGYTF.

The chain links TRBV5-1 to TRBJ1-3; 7 bases are shared with TRBD1. The CDR3 contains 16 residues. V lost 3 bases, J lost 4 bases, and 10 bases stayed unmatched. Germline CDR1 is SGHRS and CDR2 is YFSETQ. The CDR3 region has the DNA TGCGCCAGCAGCTATCCTAGGACAGGCGCAGGAAACACCATATATTTT. It codes for CASSYPRTGAGNTIYF.

Turning to this clone: The same CDR3 can be traced to other DNA sequences in this sample. This sequence joins TRBV6-5 and TRBJ1-5, with D uncertain. From germline, CDR1 is MNHEY and CDR2 SVGAGI. This CDR3 spans 13 amino acids. The V end was cut by 2 bases, the J end by 0 bases, with 2 bases between. CDR3 nucleotides: TGTGCCAGCAGTTACAATAGCAATCAGCCCCAGCATTTT. It yields the protein CASSYNSNQPQHF.

The chain recombines TRBV10-2 with TRBJ2-5; D is uncertain. CDR3 length equals 14 residues. Germline V gene sequence: CDR1 WSHSY, CDR2 SAAADI. Trimming removed 4 bases at V and 1 base at J, with 10 bases between. The CDR3 here is CASSVVAIQETQYF. The CDR3 nucleotides read TGCGCCAGCAGTGTGGTTGCAATCCAAGAGACCCAGTACTTC.

The chain carries TRBV4-1 and TRBJ2-7; D ambiguous. Trimming pared 2 bases from V and 1 base from J, leaving 9 bases between. Germline-derived CDR1 and CDR2 are MGHRA and YSYEKL. This CDR3 is 14 amino acids long. The CDR3 DNA reads TGCGCCAGCAGCCAATCCCTGGGGTCCTACGAGCAGTACTTC. It codes for CASSQSLGSYEQYF.

The J gene is TRBJ2-1, the V gene TRBV5-8; D may be TRBD1 or TRBD2 (5 bases each). CDR3 size: 16 residues. Per the germline V gene, CDR1 is SGHTS and CDR2 is YDEGEE. The germline V and J ends were trimmed by 5 bases and 2 bases, with 17 bases remaining between them. The CDR3 bases are TGTGCCAGCAGGCTCCAACCTCGGGGCCCCTACAATGAGCAGTTCTTC. Its translation: CASRLQPRGPYNEQFF.